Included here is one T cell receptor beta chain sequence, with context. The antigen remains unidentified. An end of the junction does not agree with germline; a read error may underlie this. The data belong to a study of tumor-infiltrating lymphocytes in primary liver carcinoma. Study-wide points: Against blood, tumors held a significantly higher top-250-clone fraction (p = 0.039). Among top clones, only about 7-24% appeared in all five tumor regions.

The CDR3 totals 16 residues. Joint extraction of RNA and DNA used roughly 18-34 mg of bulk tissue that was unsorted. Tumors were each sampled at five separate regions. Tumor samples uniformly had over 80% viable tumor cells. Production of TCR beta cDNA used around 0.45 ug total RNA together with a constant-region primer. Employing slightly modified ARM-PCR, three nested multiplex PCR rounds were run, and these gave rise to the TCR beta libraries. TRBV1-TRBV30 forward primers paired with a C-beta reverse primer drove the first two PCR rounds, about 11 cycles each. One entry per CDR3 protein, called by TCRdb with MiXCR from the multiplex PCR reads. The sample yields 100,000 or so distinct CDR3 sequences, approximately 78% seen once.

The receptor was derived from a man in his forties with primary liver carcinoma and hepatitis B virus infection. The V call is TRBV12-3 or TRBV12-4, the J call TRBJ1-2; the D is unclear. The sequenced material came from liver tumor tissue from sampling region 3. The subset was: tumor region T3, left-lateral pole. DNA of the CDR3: TGTACCAGCAGTTTAGGTGGCATACCAAGAAACTATGGCTACACCTTC. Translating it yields CTSSLGGIPRNYGYTF.